Listed here are 23 T cell receptor beta chains from one sample, sequenced in a study of CD8 T cells in ankylosing spondylitis. Whole-study results and caveats: A motif of 8 or 9 highly homologous TCR beta variants was seen as apparently characteristic of ankylosing spondylitis blood.

TCRdb ran MiXCR on the 5' RACE reads and lists one entry per CDR3 protein. The sample contains hundreds of thousands of distinct CDR3 sequences, 12% of which appear only once. No cognate antigen is known for these TCRs. Sequencing input: blood, either unsorted or a sorted T cell fraction (not recorded which). These receptors were taken from a male donor with ankylosing spondylitis.

This clonotype was detected only a few times. The chain recombines TRBV18 with TRBJ2-3; tentative D call: TRBD2 (5 bases). This CDR3 contains 13 residues. CDR1 is KGHSH, CDR2 LQKENI, per germline. V lost 1 base and J lost 9, with 11 bases in between. In nucleotides, the CDR3 is TGTGCCAGCTCACCACGAGGGAGAGGCACGCAGTATTTT. It translates to CASSPRGRGTQYF.

This clonotype was observed a handful of times. This chain links TRBV27 with TRBJ2-7; unclear D gene. V was shortened by 6 bases and J by 2 bases, with 5 bases between the two germline ends. Germline V lookup: CDR1 MNHEY, CDR2 SMNVEV (reference sequence). The length of the CDR3 is 11 residues. The CDR3 DNA reads TGTGCCAGCAGCCGTCCCTACGAGCAGTACTTC. Protein: CASSRPYEQYF.

The rearrangement uses TRBV18 and TRBJ2-7; possible D gene TRBD1, 6 bases. Trimming cost V 4 bases and J 5 bases, with 12 bases left between them. The CDR3 runs 13 residues. Germline CDR1 and CDR2: KGHSH and LQKENI. The chain's CDR3 is CASSRQGLDEQYF. The DNA for the CDR3 is TGTGCCAGCTCACGCCAGGGGCTCGACGAGCAGTACTTC.

This clonotype was picked up a small number of times. The chain uses TRBV20-1 and TRBJ2-3; possibly TRBD1 for D (5 bases). The V gene lost 0 bases and the J gene lost 3 bases, with 13 bases spanning the gap. CDR1 is DFQATT and CDR2 is SNEGSKA in the germline V gene (reference sequence). This CDR3 is 15 amino acids long. CDR3 region: CSARDQQGRTDTQYF. The CDR3 DNA reads TGCAGTGCTAGAGATCAGCAGGGTAGGACAGATACGCAGTATTTT.

The J gene is TRBJ2-6, the V gene TRBV15; unclear D gene. The CDR3 is 19 amino acids. V lost 0 bases and J lost 0, with 15 bases in between. CDR1 and CDR2 (germline): LNHNV, YYDKDF (reference sequence). CDR3 sequence (DNA): TGTGCCACCAGCAGAGATGTGCCCAAGTCAACCTCTGGGGCCAACGTCCTGACTTTC. As protein: CATSRDVPKSTSGANVLTF.

The CDR3 nucleotides read TGTGCCAGCAGTTCCCGGACAGACCCTTACGAGCAGTACTTC. Translation gives CASSSRTDPYEQYF. V and J are TRBV27 and TRBJ2-7; possible D gene TRBD1, 6 bases. Germline V gives CDR1 MNHEY, CDR2 SMNVEV (reference sequence). V lost 4 bases to trimming and J lost 4 bases, with 14 bases between them. The CDR3 runs to 14 residues.

The chain employs TRBV20-1 and TRBJ2-2; a possible D gene is TRBD1 (6 bases). The CDR3 sequence is 12 residues long. Germline V gene sequence: CDR1 DFQATT, CDR2 SNEGSKA (reference sequence). Trimming took 7 bases from V and 6 from J, leaving 12 bases between them. CDR3 region: CSVSTGPGELFF. In DNA, the CDR3 is TGCAGTGTGTCGACAGGCCCCGGGGAGCTGTTTTTT.

The chain joins TRBV20-1 to TRBJ1-6; D is unclear. This CDR3 has 14 residues. V gave up 7 bases and J gave up 0 bases, with 10 bases separating them. Looked up from germline, CDR1 is DFQATT and CDR2 is SNEGSKA (reference sequence). The CDR3 spells CSVHGGSYNSPLHF. DNA for the CDR3: TGCAGTGTTCACGGAGGCTCCTATAATTCACCCCTCCACTTT.

This clonotype was counted between two and nine times. The V gene is TRBV20-1, the J gene TRBJ2-7; TRBD1 matches 7 bases. The CDR3 loop spans 15 amino acids. The germline V gene encodes CDR1 DFQATT and CDR2 SNEGSKA (reference sequence). J was trimmed by 5 bases and V by 1 base; bases with no gene match: 11. CDR3 loop: CSARGSGGWKNEQYF. The CDR3 region has the DNA TGCAGTGCTAGAGGGTCAGGGGGATGGAAAAACGAGCAGTACTTC.

This clonotype was recorded only once. This chain joins TRBV20-1 and TRBJ1-5, with D uncertain. The V end was cut by 7 bases, the J end by 4 bases, with 14 bases between. In germline, CDR1 is DFQATT, CDR2 SNEGSKA (reference sequence). There are 13 residues in the CDR3. The CDR3 protein is CSVNANVNQPQHF. The CDR3 DNA sequence: TGCAGTGTTAACGCTAATGTTAATCAGCCCCAGCATTTT.

The chain joins TRBV5-1 to TRBJ2-3, with D perhaps TRBD2 (7 bases). CDR1 SGHRS and CDR2 YFSETQ come from the germline V gene. The V and J ends lost 3 bases and 0 bases respectively, with 17 bases between them. The CDR3 extends over 17 amino acids. CDR3 nucleotide sequence: TGCGCCAGCAGCTCAGGGGCCGGGGGGACTAGCACAGATACGCAGTATTTT. It yields the protein CASSSGAGGTSTDTQYF.

In its sample, this clonotype was seen a few times. This chain connects TRBV6-2 or TRBV6-3 to TRBJ2-7, with TRBD2 matching 7 bases. Trimming at V came to 7 bases and at J to 3 bases, leaving 12 bases not matched to a gene. Per the germline V gene, CDR1 is MNHEY and CDR2 is SVGEGT. CDR3 length equals 15 residues. CDR3 loop: CASKRGLADFYEQYF. The CDR3 region has the DNA TGTGCCAGCAAACGTGGGCTAGCGGATTTCTACGAGCAGTACTTC.

This clonotype was seen only once. V is TRBV6-1 and J is TRBJ2-4, with 8 bases aligning to TRBD2. Trimming cost V 5 bases and J 2 bases; bases outside gene matches: 8. The CDR3 sequence is 16 residues long. CDR1 MNHNS and CDR2 SASEGT come from the germline V gene. CDR3 sequence reads: CASSHSGSFSKNIQYF. Written as DNA, the CDR3 is TGTGCCAGCAGTCACAGCGGGAGTTTCTCCAAAAACATTCAGTACTTC.

This rearrangement joins TRBV12-3 or TRBV12-4 to TRBJ2-2; no reliable D call. This CDR3 spans 16 amino acids. The ends were cut back, 4 bases at V and 1 base at J, with 13 bases in the middle. This chain's CDR3 is CASSSGVSRNTGELFF. The CDR3 coding sequence is TGTGCCAGCAGTTCCGGAGTGTCAAGGAACACCGGGGAGCTGTTTTTT.

This clonotype was observed at least ten times. This chain uses TRBV4-3 with TRBJ2-1; TRBD2 matches at 9 bases. The CDR3 is made up of 14 amino acids. From germline, CDR1 is LGHNA and CDR2 YSLEER. V was pared by 8 bases and J by 8 bases, with 10 bases of the junction left unmatched. CDR3 DNA: TGCGCCAGCGGGTACGCGGGAGGGCGCTATGAGCAGTTCTTC. The encoded protein is CASGYAGGRYEQFF.

The sample holds a few counts of this clonotype. J is TRBJ2-3 and V is TRBV7-2; 9 bases agree with TRBD2. The CDR3 is 16 amino acids. The germline V gene has CDR1 SGHTA and CDR2 FQGNSA. The V gene end was trimmed by 3 bases and the J gene end by 5 bases; junction bases not matched to a gene: 9. The CDR3 sequence: CASSLGWLAGQDTQYF. The CDR3 DNA sequence: TGTGCCAGCAGCTTGGGTTGGCTAGCGGGGCAAGATACGCAGTATTTT.

This clonotype has just a few counts. This chain connects TRBV29-1 to TRBJ2-3, with TRBD2 matching over 8 bases. The CDR3 consists of 16 residues. Germline lookup yields CDR1 SQVTM and CDR2 ANQGSEA. The ends lost 7 bases at V and 2 bases at J; junction bases unmatched: 14. The CDR3 DNA reads TGCAGCGCCGGCCGGGGGGGGGGCATATTCACAGATACGCAGTATTTT. It yields the protein CSAGRGGGIFTDTQYF.

This clonotype was seen repeatedly, ten times or more. The genes are TRBV20-1 and TRBJ1-6; D gene unclear. CDR1 is DFQATT and CDR2 is SNEGSKA in the germline V gene (reference sequence). This CDR3 has 13 residues. Trimming stripped 6 bases from V and 5 bases from J, with 11 bases between. CDR3 sequence (DNA): TGCAGTGCGAGGACTCGAGATAATTCACCCCTCCACTTT. It yields the protein CSARTRDNSPLHF.

The chain has TRBV6-5 and TRBJ1-2; D unresolved. Germline V gene data show CDR1 as MNHEY and CDR2 as SVGAGI. The V and J ends lost 4 bases and 5 bases respectively, with 17 bases between them. CDR3 length: 15 amino acids. CDR3 residues: CASSLTNGRLYGYTF. DNA for the CDR3: TGTGCCAGCAGTTTGACTAATGGGAGGTTGTATGGCTACACCTTC.

The J gene is TRBJ2-5, the V gene TRBV10-1, with no clear D. Germline assignment: CDR1 WNHNN and CDR2 SYGVQD (reference sequence). The V and J ends lost 0 bases and 1 base respectively, with 6 bases between them. CDR3 length equals 14 residues. The CDR3 loop reads CASSESTGQETQYF. The CDR3 DNA reads as TGCGCCAGCAGTGAGTCGACCGGCCAAGAGACCCAGTACTTC.

In this sample, this clonotype turned up a few times. V is TRBV7-9 and J is TRBJ1-6; D unclear. Trimming cost V 2 bases and J 7 bases, with 12 bases left between them. The germline CDR1 and CDR2 sequences are SEHNR and FQNEAQ (reference sequence). The CDR3 is 15 amino acids. CDR3 DNA: TGTGCCAGCAGCTTACCCCCAGGATGGAATTCACCCCTCCACTTT. This sequence encodes CASSLPPGWNSPLHF.

This clonotype has more than one count but fewer than ten. This chain uses TRBV2 with TRBJ1-4; D may be TRBD1 (5 bases). V was shortened by 1 base and J by 9 bases, with 9 bases between the two germline ends. Germline values: CDR1 SNHLY, CDR2 FYNNEI. The length of the CDR3 is 13 residues. CDR3 region: CASSEEGRKKLFF. CDR3 bases: TGTGCCAGCAGTGAAGAGGGGAGAAAAAAACTGTTTTTT.

The chain combines TRBV7-3 with TRBJ1-2, with unresolved D. Germline assignment: CDR1 SGHTA and CDR2 FQGTGA. This CDR3 has 15 amino acids. V dropped 5 bases and J dropped 4 bases, with 17 bases sitting between them. The DNA of the CDR3 is TGTGCCAGCAGCCCGGCGCGGGGAATGGGCTATGGCTACACCTTC. This translates into CASSPARGMGYGYTF.